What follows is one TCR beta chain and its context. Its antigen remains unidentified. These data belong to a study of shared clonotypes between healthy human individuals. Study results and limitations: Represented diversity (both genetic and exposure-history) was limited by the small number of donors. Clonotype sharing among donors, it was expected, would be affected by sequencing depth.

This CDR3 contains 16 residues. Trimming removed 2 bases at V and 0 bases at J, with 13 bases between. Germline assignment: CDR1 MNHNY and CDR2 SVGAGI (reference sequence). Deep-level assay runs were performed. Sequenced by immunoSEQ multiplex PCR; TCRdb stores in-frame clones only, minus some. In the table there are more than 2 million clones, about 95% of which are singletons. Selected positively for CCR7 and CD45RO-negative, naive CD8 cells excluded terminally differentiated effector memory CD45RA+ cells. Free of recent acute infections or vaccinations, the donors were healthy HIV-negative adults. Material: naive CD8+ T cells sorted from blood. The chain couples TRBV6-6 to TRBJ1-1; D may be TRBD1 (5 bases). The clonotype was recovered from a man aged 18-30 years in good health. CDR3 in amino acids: CASSYVLTDMNTEAFF. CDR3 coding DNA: TGTGCCAGCAGTTACGTTCTGACAGACATGAACACTGAAGCTTTCTTT.